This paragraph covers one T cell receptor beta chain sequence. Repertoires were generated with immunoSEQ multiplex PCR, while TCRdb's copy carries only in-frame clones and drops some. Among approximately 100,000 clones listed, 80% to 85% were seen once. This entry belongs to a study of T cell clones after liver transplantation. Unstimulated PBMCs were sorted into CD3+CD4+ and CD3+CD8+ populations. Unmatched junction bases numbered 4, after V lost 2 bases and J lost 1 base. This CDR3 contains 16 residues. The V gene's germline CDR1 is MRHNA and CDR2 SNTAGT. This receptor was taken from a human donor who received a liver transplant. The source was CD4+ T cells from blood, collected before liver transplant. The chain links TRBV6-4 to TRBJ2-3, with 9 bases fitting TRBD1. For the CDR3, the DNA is TGTGCCAGCAGTGACGGGACAGGGATGGGCACAGATACGCAGTATTTT. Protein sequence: CASSDGTGMGTDTQYF.